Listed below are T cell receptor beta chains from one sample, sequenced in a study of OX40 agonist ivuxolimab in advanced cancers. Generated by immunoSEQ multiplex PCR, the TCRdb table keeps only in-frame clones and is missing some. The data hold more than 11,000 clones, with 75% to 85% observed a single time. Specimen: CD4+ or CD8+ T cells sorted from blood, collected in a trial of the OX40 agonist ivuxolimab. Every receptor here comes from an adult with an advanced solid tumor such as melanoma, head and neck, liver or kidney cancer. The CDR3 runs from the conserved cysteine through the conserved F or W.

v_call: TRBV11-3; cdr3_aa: CASSLDSGLAGPDTQYF
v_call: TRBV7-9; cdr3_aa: CASSLVSGTPSTYGYTF
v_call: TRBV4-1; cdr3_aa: CASSLGRDNYEQYF
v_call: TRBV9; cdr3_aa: CASSAGRGSKETQYF
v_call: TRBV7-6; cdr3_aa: CASSPGGDPSYEQYF
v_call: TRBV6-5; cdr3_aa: CASSYGDEQYF
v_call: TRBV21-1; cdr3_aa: CASSKAWAGGHQETQYF
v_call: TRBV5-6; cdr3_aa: CASSLLLPYSYNEQFF
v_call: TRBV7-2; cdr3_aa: CASSSRQGSSNQPQHF
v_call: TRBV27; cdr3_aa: CASSLPGGEQFF
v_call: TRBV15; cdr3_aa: CATSREAGGGINGYTF
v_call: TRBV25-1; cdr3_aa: CASSLGGAGLGNEQFF
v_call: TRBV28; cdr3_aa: CASSLGGPQNIQYF
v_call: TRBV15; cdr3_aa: CATSKDRGLGNQPQHF
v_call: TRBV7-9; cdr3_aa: CASSQGQNGYTF
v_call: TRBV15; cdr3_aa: CATKETGNMQYF
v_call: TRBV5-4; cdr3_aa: CASSLTGGRDEQFF
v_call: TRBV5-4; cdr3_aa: CASSLVRTSGQTQYF
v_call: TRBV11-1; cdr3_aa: CASSFPTSGGGDTQYF
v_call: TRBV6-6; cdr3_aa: CASSYIGTGGTDTQYF
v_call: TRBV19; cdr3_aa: CASSIGGTSGSYEQYF
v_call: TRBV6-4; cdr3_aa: CASSHSSTDTQYF
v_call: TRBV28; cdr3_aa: CASSLMVASYNEQFF
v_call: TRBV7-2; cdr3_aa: CASSLGMGDRELFF
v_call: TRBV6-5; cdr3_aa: CASSRTFPPYEQYF
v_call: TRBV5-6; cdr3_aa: CASSLFGQGASDIQYF
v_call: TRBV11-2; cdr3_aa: CASSLVGGRREQFF
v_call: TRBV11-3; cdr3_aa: CASSLRKDVHSYEQYF
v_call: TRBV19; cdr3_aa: CASAPSRGPYEQYF
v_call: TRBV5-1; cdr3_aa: CASSQIAISSTDTQYF
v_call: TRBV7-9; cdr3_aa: CASSLVGFGEQYF
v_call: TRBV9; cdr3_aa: CASSVTGTKETQYF
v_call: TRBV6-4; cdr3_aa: CASSAGGLSSYNEQFF
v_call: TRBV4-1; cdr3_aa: CASSNGLADNEQFF
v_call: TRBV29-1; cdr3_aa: CSVATGLNQPQHF
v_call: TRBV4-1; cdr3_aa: CASSQAVSSSGANVLTF
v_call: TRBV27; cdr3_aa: CATSTGWSNEQFF
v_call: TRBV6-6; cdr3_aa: CASSYGDEQYF
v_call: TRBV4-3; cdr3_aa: CASSQEDQTYTGELFF
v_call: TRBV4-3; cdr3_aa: CASSQGMGFGYEQYF
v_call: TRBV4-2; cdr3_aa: CASSRENYGYTF
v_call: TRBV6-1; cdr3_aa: CASSEDVLYGYTF
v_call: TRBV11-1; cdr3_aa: CASSSLAGEQYF
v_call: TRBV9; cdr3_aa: CASSVPDRDDEQYF
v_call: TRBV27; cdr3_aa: CASSWGTSTDTQYF
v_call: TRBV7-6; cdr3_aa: CASSPLTSGHTDTQYF
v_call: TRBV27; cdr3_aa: CASSIAGGTDTQYF
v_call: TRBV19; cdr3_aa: CASSFFLNTGELFF